These 25 T cell receptor beta chains were all obtained from the same sample, sequenced in a study of T-cell reconstitution after alpha-beta-depleted transplantation in children. Unique molecular identifiers were used in preparing the TCRbeta library. Via MiXCR, TCRdb re-called the PCR reads, giving one row per CDR3 protein. The table includes under 350,000 distinct CDR3 sequences, roughly 9.5% detected once. The sequencing used PBMCs from the stem cell graft donor, collected from the stem cell graft. These receptors were taken from a human donor who donated a stem cell graft to a child with SCID.

This clonotype was counted between two and nine times. J is TRBJ2-2 and V is TRBV20-1, with D hard to call. The germline V gene encodes CDR1 DFQATT and CDR2 SNEGSKA (reference sequence). This CDR3 comprises 12 residues. With 2 bases removed from V and 6 bases from J, the gap between germline ends came to 7 bases. CDR3 coding DNA: TGCAGTGCTAGACTTTTGGCCGGGGAGCTGTTTTTT. Translation gives CSARLLAGELFF.

This clonotype was counted ten times or more. The chain uses TRBV7-3 and TRBJ2-1; weak D call: TRBD2 (6 bases). The V end lost 5 bases, the J end lost 11 bases, and 19 bases lay between the germline ends. There are 14 residues in the CDR3. Germline V gene lookup returns CDR1 SGHTA and CDR2 FQGTGA. The CDR3 here is CASSPSGMGTQQFF. The CDR3 DNA follows: TGTGCCAGCAGCCCTAGTGGGATGGGGACTCAGCAGTTCTTC.

The chain uses TRBV5-1 and TRBJ2-5; no clear D. V lost 5 bases to trimming and J lost 1 base, with 12 bases between them. Germline CDR1 and CDR2: SGHRS and YFSETQ. The CDR3 loop spans 14 amino acids. The CDR3, as DNA: TGCGCCAGCAGAGCCACGGCTAGCCAAGAGACCCAGTACTTC. It codes for CASRATASQETQYF.

This clonotype was found a few times. This chain uses TRBV20-1 with TRBJ2-3; possibly TRBD2 for D (6 bases). Germline CDR1 reads DFQATT; CDR2 reads SNEGSKA (reference sequence). The CDR3 runs 13 residues. CDR3 region: CSHSGGNVDTQYF. CDR3 nucleotides: TGCAGCCATAGTGGGGGGAATGTTGATACGCAGTATTTT.

In this sample, this clonotype turned up a few times. V is TRBV7-3 and J is TRBJ2-2, with 7 bases matching TRBD2. This CDR3 has 13 amino acids. Germline assignment: CDR1 SGHTA and CDR2 FQGTGA. With 3 bases clipped from V and 10 bases from J, the junction kept 5 bases outside the gene matches. The CDR3 here is CASSLGGSAELFF. The CDR3 nucleotides read TGTGCCAGCAGCTTGGGGGGGTCCGCGGAGCTGTTTTTT.

The genes are TRBV20-1 and TRBJ1-5; D unresolved. V lost 6 bases, J lost 4 bases, and 16 bases lay in between. The CDR3 runs to 14 residues. Germline CDR1 reads DFQATT; CDR2 reads SNEGSKA (reference sequence). The chain's CDR3 is CSAALMGLNQPQHF. The DNA for the CDR3 is TGCAGTGCGGCTCTTATGGGATTAAATCAGCCCCAGCATTTT.

This chain joins TRBV12-3 or TRBV12-4 and TRBJ2-2; TRBD1 matches at 10 bases. The CDR3 runs to 17 residues. V was clipped by 5 bases and J by 6 bases; unmatched bases: 12. CDR3 sequence reads: CASSPPAGQGKAGELFF. In DNA, the CDR3 is TGTGCCAGCAGTCCTCCGGCGGGACAGGGGAAGGCCGGGGAGCTGTTTTTT.

This chain connects TRBV7-3 to TRBJ1-1; no clear D gene. V shed 3 bases and J shed 11 bases, with 19 bases lying between them. The CDR3 sequence is 14 residues long. Germline V lookup: CDR1 SGHTA, CDR2 FQGTGA. DNA of the CDR3: TGTGCCAGCAGCTTGGACGGGAATATAGGATCGGCTTTCTTT. It yields the protein CASSLDGNIGSAFF.

This clonotype was seen a handful of times. The chain links TRBV5-1 to TRBJ2-7, with TRBD1 as a possible D gene (5 bases). The CDR3 extends over 16 amino acids. V was trimmed by 0 bases and J by 1 base, leaving 14 bases between them. CDR1 is SGHRS and CDR2 is YFSETQ in the germline V gene. The CDR3 protein is CASSLERAGKSYEQYF. The CDR3 region has the DNA TGCGCCAGCAGCTTGGAGCGTGCAGGGAAGTCCTACGAGCAGTACTTC.

This clonotype was seen many times. J is TRBJ1-4 and V is TRBV20-1, with TRBD1 identical over 9 bases. The CDR3 covers 15 residues. Germline CDR1 is DFQATT and CDR2 is SNEGSKA (reference sequence). V was clipped by 6 bases and J by 4 bases; unmatched bases: 9. The CDR3 spells CSAGGTGGNNEKLFF. CDR3 DNA: TGCAGTGCCGGGGGAACAGGGGGCAATAATGAAAAACTGTTTTTT.

The rearrangement joins TRBV29-1 to TRBJ2-7, with D possibly being TRBD2 (5 bases). The germline V and J ends were trimmed by 7 bases and 2 bases, with 21 bases remaining between them. This CDR3 is 15 amino acids long. Germline assignment: CDR1 SQVTM and CDR2 ANQGSEA. The CDR3 DNA reads as TGCAGCGCTATCACGTCGGAGGTCCTCACCTACGAGCAGTACTTC. Its translation is CSAITSEVLTYEQYF.

There are many counts of this clonotype. This chain links TRBV10-1 with TRBJ1-5, with D possibly being TRBD1 (5 bases). V lost 6 bases and J lost 0, with 12 bases in between. CDR3 size: 15 residues. The germline CDR1 and CDR2 sequences are WNHNN and SYGVQD (reference sequence). Written as DNA, the CDR3 is TGCGCCAGCAGCCCCGCGGGGGATAGCAATCAGCCCCAGCATTTT. As protein: CASSPAGDSNQPQHF.

This clonotype has more than one count but fewer than ten. J is TRBJ2-3 and V is TRBV10-3, with 7 positions matching TRBD1. J was trimmed by 0 bases and V by 2 bases; bases with no gene match: 5. CDR3 length: 16 residues. CDR1 is ENHRY, CDR2 SYGVKD, per germline. The chain's CDR3 is CAISEDRALSTDTQYF. The CDR3 DNA reads as TGTGCCATCAGTGAGGACAGGGCCCTTAGCACAGATACGCAGTATTTT.

This clonotype was counted ten times or more. The chain couples TRBV3-1 to TRBJ2-7; a possible D gene is TRBD1 (6 bases). V lost 3 bases to trimming and J lost 6 bases, with 12 bases between them. Germline assignment: CDR1 LGHDT and CDR2 YNNKEL (reference sequence). The CDR3 totals 13 residues. DNA of the CDR3: TGTGCCAGCAGCCATATCGACAGGCCCGAGCAGTACTTC. Translation: CASSHIDRPEQYF.

This clonotype was seen only a few times. This sequence joins TRBV5-1 and TRBJ2-1; unclear D gene. V lost 5 bases and J lost 3, with 9 bases in between. This CDR3 comprises 13 residues. The V gene's germline CDR1 is SGHRS and CDR2 YFSETQ. CDR3 amino acids: CASRHDLYNEQFF. DNA of the CDR3: TGCGCCAGCAGACATGACCTCTACAATGAGCAGTTCTTC.

This clonotype has at least ten counts. This chain connects TRBV27 to TRBJ1-1, with D possibly matching TRBD1 (6 bases). Trimming cost V 1 base and J 1 base, with 10 bases left between them. From germline, CDR1 is MNHEY and CDR2 SMNVEV (reference sequence). There are 15 residues in the CDR3. The CDR3 bases are TGTGCCAGCAGTTTATGGGCAGGGGCGAACACTGAAGCTTTCTTT. Amino acid sequence: CASSLWAGANTEAFF.

This clonotype has a handful of counts. The chain carries TRBV27 and TRBJ1-4; tentative D call: TRBD1 (6 bases). The CDR3 contains 15 residues. The V and J ends lost 6 bases and 8 bases respectively, with 19 bases between them. Germline values: CDR1 MNHEY, CDR2 SMNVEV (reference sequence). CDR3 sequence: CASSPLQGKGEKLFF. CDR3 sequence (DNA): TGTGCCAGCAGCCCTCTACAGGGAAAAGGAGAAAAACTGTTTTTT.

This clonotype occurred a few times. The V call is TRBV29-1, the J call TRBJ1-2; 9 nucleotides line up with TRBD1. The CDR3 runs to 15 residues. V lost 0 bases, J lost 4 bases, and 6 bases stayed unmatched. CDR1 and CDR2 from the germline V gene are SQVTM and ANQGSEA. CDR3 sequence reads: CSVEEDRGGIYGYTF. For the CDR3, the DNA is TGCAGCGTTGAAGAGGACAGGGGCGGAATCTATGGCTACACCTTC.

The V call is TRBV18, the J call TRBJ2-5, with a weak D call TRBD1 (6 bases). The germline CDR1 and CDR2 sequences are KGHSH and LQKENI. Trimming left V 4 bases short and J 2 bases short, with 11 bases between. The CDR3 is 14 amino acids. The CDR3, as DNA: TGTGCCAGCTCACTCGGGACACAGCAAGAGACCCAGTACTTC. As protein: CASSLGTQQETQYF.

The chain recombines TRBV5-1 with TRBJ2-5, with a weak D call TRBD1 (6 bases). This CDR3 has 15 amino acids. Germline-derived CDR1 and CDR2 are SGHRS and YFSETQ. V was pared by 7 bases and J by 5 bases, with 21 bases between. The CDR3 DNA follows: TGCGCCAGCGGACCGACGGACAGTTTTTCGGAGACCCAGTACTTC. Protein: CASGPTDSFSETQYF. The full variable domain, in which reference TRBV5-1 and TRBJ2-5 provide the parts outside the CDR3, is KAGVTQTPRYLIKTRGQQVTLSCSPISGHRSVSWYQQTPGQGLQFLFEYFSETQRNKGNFPGRFSGRQFSNSRSEMNVSTLELGDSALYLCASGPTDSFSETQYFGPGTRLLVL.

V is TRBV12-3 or TRBV12-4 and J is TRBJ2-7; D is ambiguous. Trimming pared 1 base from V and 3 bases from J, leaving 10 bases between. The CDR3 consists of 14 residues. CDR3 loop: CASSLGGSGYEQYF. The DNA for the CDR3 is TGTGCCAGCAGTTTAGGGGGATCCGGCTACGAGCAGTACTTC.

At least ten counts were recorded for this clonotype. The rearrangement links TRBV4-2 to TRBJ2-7; D is perhaps TRBD1 (5 bases). The germline gives CDR1 LGHNA, CDR2 YNFKEQ. Trimming removed 0 bases from V and 2 bases from J, with 11 bases in between. The CDR3 consists of 15 residues. The CDR3 is CASSQDKGVPYEQYF. The CDR3 DNA reads TGTGCCAGCAGCCAAGATAAAGGGGTACCCTACGAGCAGTACTTC.

This rearrangement joins TRBV3-1 to TRBJ1-2; D gene uncertain. The CDR3 covers 14 residues. Trimming shortened V by 0 bases and J by 6 bases, and 11 bases separated the two germline ends. Germline-derived CDR1 and CDR2 are LGHDT and YNNKEL (reference sequence). The CDR3 loop is CASSQDTQTHGYTF. CDR3 in DNA: TGTGCCAGCAGCCAAGATACCCAGACTCATGGCTACACCTTC. The full variable domain, rest sourced from reference TRBV3-1 and TRBJ1-2, is DTAVSQTPKYLVTQMGNDKSIKCEQNLGHDTMYWYKQDSKKFLKIMFSYNNKELIINETVPNRFSPKSPDKAHLNLHINSLELGDSAVYFCASSQDTQTHGYTFGSGTRLTVV.

Many counts were recorded for this clonotype. The CDR3 here is CASSLVRGGANTGELFF. The CDR3 nucleotides are TGTGCCAGCAGCTTGGTTCGGGGGGGCGCGAACACCGGGGAGCTGTTTTTT. The rearrangement uses TRBV5-8 and TRBJ2-2, with 8 positions matching TRBD2. The V gene end was trimmed by 0 bases and the J gene end by 0 bases; junction bases not matched to a gene: 4. CDR1 is SGHTS and CDR2 is YDEGEE in the germline V gene. This CDR3 is 17 amino acids long. The full variable domain, with the rest looked up from reference TRBV5-8 and TRBJ2-2, is EAGVTQSPTHLIKTRGQQATLRCSPISGHTSVYWYQQALGLGLQFLLWYDEGEERNRGNFPPRFSGRQFPNYSSELNVNALELEDSALYLCASSLVRGGANTGELFFGEGSRLTVL.

This clonotype was counted between two and nine times. This chain joins TRBV20-1 and TRBJ2-3; D gene ambiguous. Per germline, CDR1 DFQATT and CDR2 SNEGSKA (reference sequence). Trimming shortened V by 3 bases and J by 5 bases, and 6 bases separated the two germline ends. This CDR3 contains 11 residues. The CDR3 DNA reads as TGCAGTGCTAGGAACGAAGATACGCAGTATTTT. Amino acids: CSARNEDTQYF.